The rows below give T cell receptor beta chains drawn from one sample of a study of blood T cells in healthy people across ages. One entry per CDR3 protein results from TCRdb running MiXCR on the 5' RACE reads. The data show around 1,000,000 distinct CDR3 sequences, around 25% seen once. These same data were also listed under a study on T cells of mothers and their children.

Sample: blood. These receptors came from a girl aged 2 to 10 in good health. CDR3s include the opening cysteine and the closing phenylalanine or tryptophan. Clone size is given for some rows only: seen once, a few or many times, or a class if the clone is expanded.

j_gene | abundance | v_gene | CDR3aa
TRBJ2-5 | - | TRBV7-3 | CASSLIAGVEETQYF
TRBJ2-7 | - | TRBV5-1 | CASSFAGSEQYF
TRBJ1-2 | - | TRBV9 | CASSVDWAGYTF
- | few | TRBV4-1 | CASSQGGGYEQFF
TRBJ1-1 | few | TRBV28 | CASSLHGMTGARAFF
TRBJ2-3 | - | TRBV7-2 | CASSTLERVTDTQYF
TRBJ2-3 | few | TRBV2 | CASSDPGISTDTQYF
TRBJ2-6 | few | TRBV7-8 | CASSTIMGGTGANVLTF
- | - | TRBV12-3/TRBV12-4 | CASSYPGTEIHEQYF
TRBJ2-3 | - | TRBV29-1 | CSAQTSAADTQYF
- | few | TRBV7-3 | CASSSSGTSGYYEQYF
TRBJ1-5 | few | TRBV20-1 | CSAGPEGVQPQHF
TRBJ1-1 | - | TRBV25-1 | CASSEWDLNTEAFF
TRBJ1-6 | few | TRBV20-1 | CSARLGFTANNSPLHF
TRBJ2-5 | - | TRBV5-1 | CASSKGQGGHEETQYF
TRBJ2-1 | - | TRBV4-1 | CASSQDTGVNEQFF
TRBJ2-7 | - | TRBV15 | CATSREGVSTSGRYRLGEQYF
TRBJ2-7 | - | TRBV7-6 | CASSFTRGGPYEQYF
TRBJ2-5 | - | TRBV24-1 | CATSDFSGGGVQYF
TRBJ1-2 | - | TRBV20-1 | CSAQPLTGTYGYTF
TRBJ2-3 | - | TRBV4-1 | CASSPFRASGASSTDTQYF
- | few | TRBV15 | CATAEGAVGQETQYF
TRBJ2-1 | few | TRBV28 | CASSFRGGQFF
TRBJ2-3 | - | TRBV29-1 | CSGLAGGSDTQYF
TRBJ1-2 | few | TRBV29-1 | CSVSRGENYGYTF
TRBJ2-5 | - | TRBV28 | CASSSGRGPSYVQYF
TRBJ1-1 | few | TRBV7-2 | CASSLGAFMNTEAFF